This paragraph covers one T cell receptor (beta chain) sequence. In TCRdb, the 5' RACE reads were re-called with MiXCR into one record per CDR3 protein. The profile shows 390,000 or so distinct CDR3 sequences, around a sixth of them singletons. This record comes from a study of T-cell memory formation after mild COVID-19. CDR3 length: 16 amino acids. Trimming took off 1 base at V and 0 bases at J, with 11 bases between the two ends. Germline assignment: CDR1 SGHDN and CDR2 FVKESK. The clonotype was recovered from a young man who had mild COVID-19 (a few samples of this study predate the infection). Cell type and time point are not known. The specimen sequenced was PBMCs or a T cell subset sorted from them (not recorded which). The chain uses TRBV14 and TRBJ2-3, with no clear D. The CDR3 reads CASSQGRGISTDTQYF. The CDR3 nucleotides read TGTGCCAGCAGCCAAGGACGTGGGATTAGCACAGATACGCAGTATTTT.